The 24 T cell receptor beta chains below come from one sample, sequenced in a study of T cell repertoires in cytomegalovirus infection. MiXCR was run by TCRdb on the reads, yielding one entry per CDR3 protein. This sample has about 920,000 distinct CDR3 sequences, with approximately 33% found just once. Which antigens these TCRs recognize remains unknown. Sequenced here: cultured CD8+ T cells from PBMCs, sampled from culture after CMV antigen stimulation. Every receptor here comes from a human donor in good health (CMV status not recorded). Some clones in this sample may be carry-over from other donors' samples.

This rearrangement joins TRBV7-6 to TRBJ2-3; the D gene is possibly TRBD2 (6 bases). The length of the CDR3 is 13 residues. V lost 5 bases and J 9 bases, leaving 15 bases between the germline ends. Germline CDR1 reads SGHVS; CDR2 reads FNYEAQ. CDR3 loop: CASSTSGLRTQYF. The CDR3 region has the DNA TGTGCCAGCAGCACGTCGGGACTCCGGACGCAGTATTTT.

This clonotype was counted many times. This chain joins TRBV7-9 and TRBJ1-2; 7 bases line up with TRBD1. CDR3 length: 14 amino acids. Looked up from germline, CDR1 is SEHNR and CDR2 is FQNEAQ (reference sequence). The ends lost 10 bases at V and 0 bases at J; junction bases unmatched: 8. DNA of the CDR3: TGTGCCATACCGGGACAGCCTACTAACTATGGCTACACCTTC. Protein sequence: CAIPGQPTNYGYTF. Filled out from reference TRBV7-9 and TRBJ1-2, the complete variable domain reads DTGVSQNPRHKITKRGQNVTFRCDPISEHNRLYWYRQTLGQGPEFLTYFQNEAQLEKSRLLSDRFSAERPKGSFSTLEIQRTEQGDSAMYLCAIPGQPTNYGYTFGSGTRLTVV.

This clonotype was seen many times. This chain joins TRBV7-6 and TRBJ1-1; D is undetermined. Germline CDR1 reads SGHVS; CDR2 reads FNYEAQ. The CDR3 totals 14 residues. Trimming left V 4 bases short and J 5 bases short, with 14 bases between. This CDR3 is CASSSRGGETEAFF. CDR3 nucleotides: TGTGCCAGCAGCTCCCGAGGCGGGGAAACTGAAGCTTTCTTT.

The chain employs TRBV6-6 and TRBJ2-3; 11 bases fit TRBD2. With V trimmed by 7 bases and J by 3 bases, 15 bases remained unmatched. Germline values: CDR1 MNHNY, CDR2 SVGAGI (reference sequence). This CDR3 is built from 18 residues. In nucleotides, the CDR3 is TGTGCCAGCACCGTAGCGGGGGGGCCCTGGAAGTTGACAGATACGCAGTATTTT. Translated: CASTVAGGPWKLTDTQYF.

This clonotype was observed a single time. The chain recombines TRBV15 with TRBJ2-7, with D possibly matching TRBD2 (5 bases). Trimming cost V 1 base and J 5 bases, with 15 bases left between them. The CDR3 runs to 15 residues. The germline CDR1 and CDR2 sequences are LNHNV and YYDKDF (reference sequence). The CDR3 is CATSRARDGSHEQYV. DNA of the CDR3: TGTGCCACCAGCAGAGCTCGGGATGGGAGCCACGAGCAGTACGTC.

This rearrangement joins TRBV7-6 to TRBJ2-1; the match to TRBD2 covers 10 bases. From germline, CDR1 is SGHVS and CDR2 FNYEAQ. CDR3 length: 15 amino acids. J lost 5 bases, V lost 3 bases, and 4 bases had no gene match. Written as DNA, the CDR3 is TGTGCCAGCAGCTTCGGACTAGCGGTTGACAATGAGCAGTTCTTC. It yields the protein CASSFGLAVDNEQFF.

This clonotype was observed at least ten times. A read error may produce the germline difference seen at one junction end. The chain joins TRBV7-7 to TRBJ2-3, with 8 bases fitting TRBD1. The CDR3 length is 14 residues. CDR1 and CDR2 (germline): SSHAT, FNYEAQ (reference sequence). As DNA, the CDR3 is TGTGCTAGCAGCTCACGACAGGGGTCAGATACGCAGTATTTT. It specifies CASSSRQGSDTQYF.

This clonotype was found a few times. V gene TRBV5-8 combines with J gene TRBJ2-3; tentatively, D is TRBD2 (7 bases). V lost 6 bases, J lost 0 bases, and 20 bases lay in between. This CDR3 has 17 residues. CDR1 and CDR2 (germline): SGHTS, YDEGEE. CDR3 nucleotides: TGTGCCAGCATCCCAGGGCGGGCGGGGGCTAGCACAGATACGCAGTATTTT. Its protein is CASIPGRAGASTDTQYF.

The chain is built from TRBV27 and TRBJ2-1; D possibly corresponds to TRBD2 (6 bases). Germline V gene data show CDR1 as MNHEY and CDR2 as SMNVEV (reference sequence). CDR3 length: 16 residues. V lost 3 bases to trimming and J lost 4 bases, with 16 bases between them. The CDR3 DNA reads TGTGCCAGCAGTTTGTCTAGCGCAGCGTTATACAATGAGCAGTTCTTC. It encodes CASSLSSAALYNEQFF.

This rearrangement joins TRBV7-8 to TRBJ2-7; no firm D call. This CDR3 has 13 amino acids. Per germline, CDR1 SGHVS and CDR2 FQNEAQ. DNA for the CDR3: TGTGCCAACAGCTTAAGGGTAGCCTACGAGCAGTACGTC. Translated: CANSLRVAYEQYV.

The genes are TRBV5-1 and TRBJ1-2; 9 bases agree with TRBD1. Losses at the gene ends were 4 bases for V and 1 base for J; bases not matched to a gene: 8. Looked up from germline, CDR1 is SGHRS and CDR2 is YFSETQ. This CDR3 has 16 residues. The CDR3 DNA follows: TGCGCCAGCAGCGTAGACCGGGACAGGGTTAACTATGGCTACACCTTC. It yields the protein CASSVDRDRVNYGYTF. Complete variable domain (other parts from reference TRBV5-1 and TRBJ1-2): KAGVTQTPRYLIKTRGQQVTLSCSPISGHRSVSWYQQTPGQGLQFLFEYFSETQRNKGNFPGRFSGRQFSNSRSEMNVSTLELGDSALYLCASSVDRDRVNYGYTFGSGTRLTVV.

This chain connects TRBV27 to TRBJ2-7, with a possible D match to TRBD1 (7 bases). Germline CDR1 reads MNHEY; CDR2 reads SMNVEV (reference sequence). V dropped 4 bases and J dropped 6 bases, with 16 bases sitting between them. The CDR3 spans 14 residues. CDR3 region: CASSSGGFMAEQYF. DNA for the CDR3: TGTGCCAGCAGTTCAGGGGGGTTTATGGCCGAGCAGTACTTC.

This chain joins TRBV19 and TRBJ1-1; TRBD1 matches at 7 bases. The CDR3 loop spans 14 amino acids. CDR1 and CDR2 (germline): LNHDA, SQIVND (reference sequence). V lost 7 bases and J lost 1; bases outside the gene matches: 6. In nucleotides, the CDR3 is TGTGCCAGTACCAGGGGGGCTAAGAACACTGAAGCTTTCTTT. It yields the protein CASTRGAKNTEAFF.

There are a few counts of this clonotype. This chain uses TRBV7-2 with TRBJ2-5; D is uncertain. CDR3 size: 13 residues. CDR1 and CDR2 from the germline V gene are SGHTA and FQGNSA. Trimming cost V 3 bases and J 5 bases, with 10 bases left between them. CDR3 in amino acids: CASSFGSYETQYF. The CDR3 bases are TGTGCCAGCAGCTTCGGTAGCTACGAGACCCAGTACTTC.

There are a few counts of this clonotype. V and J are TRBV7-4 and TRBJ1-2; a possible D gene is TRBD1 (5 bases). This CDR3 is 14 amino acids long. CDR1 is SGHVT and CDR2 is SQSDAQ in the germline V gene. Trimming left V 5 bases short and J 8 bases short, with 18 bases between. The CDR3 loop reads CASSIGGRGMGYTF. The CDR3 DNA reads TGTGCCAGCAGCATCGGTGGGCGGGGGATGGGCTACACCTTC.

This chain uses TRBV24-1 with TRBJ1-2; tentative D call: TRBD1 (5 bases). In germline, CDR1 is KGHDR, CDR2 SFDVKD. V was shortened by 2 bases and J by 0 bases, with 9 bases between the two germline ends. The CDR3 is 15 residues long. The CDR3 DNA follows: TGTGCCACCAGTGATTGGGACGGAGCTAACTATGGCTACACCTTC. It codes for CATSDWDGANYGYTF.

This clonotype occurred a few times. The chain has TRBV28 and TRBJ1-5; D may be TRBD1 (6 bases). CDR1 is MDHEN and CDR2 is SYDVKM in the germline V gene. The V end was cut by 7 bases, the J end by 3 bases, with 16 bases between. This CDR3 comprises 15 residues. The CDR3 here is CASKKYREDNQPQHF. The CDR3 DNA reads TGTGCCAGCAAAAAGTACAGGGAGGACAATCAGCCCCAGCATTTT.

There are a few counts of this clonotype. The chain has TRBV6-1 and TRBJ1-5; D is unclear. Trimming removed 1 base from V and 0 bases from J, with 7 bases in between. The length of the CDR3 is 15 residues. Germline values: CDR1 MNHNS, CDR2 SASEGT. The CDR3, as DNA: TGTGCCAGCAGTGAAGAGGCCATTAGCAATCAGCCCCAGCATTTT. Protein sequence: CASSEEAISNQPQHF.

As regards this clonotype: An end of the junction does not agree with germline; a read error may underlie this. The chain carries TRBV25-1 and TRBJ1-1, with D tentatively TRBD1 (6 bases). Germline V lookup: CDR1 MGHDK, CDR2 SYGVNS. The CDR3 sequence is 19 residues long. CDR3 region: CVSSEYFPGGAITDTEAFF. The CDR3 nucleotides read TGTGTCAGCAGTGAATATTTTCCCGGGGGCGCAATCACGGACACTGAAGCTTTCTTT.

The table lists this clonotype with a few counts. The chain couples TRBV4-1 to TRBJ2-3; the match to TRBD2 covers 11 bases. The CDR3 sequence is 16 residues long. V lost 4 bases and J lost 2; bases outside the gene matches: 5. Germline CDR1 MGHRA, CDR2 YSYEKL. Here the CDR3 DNA reads TGCGCCAGCAGCCCCGGGACTAGCGGATTCACAGATACGCAGTATTTT. Its translation is CASSPGTSGFTDTQYF.

This rearrangement joins TRBV9 to TRBJ1-1, with 9 bases matching TRBD1. CDR1 is SGDLS and CDR2 is YYNGEE in the germline V gene. This CDR3 spans 18 amino acids. The V segment lost 0 bases and the J segment 4 bases; nucleotides outside the gene matches: 13. The CDR3 sequence is CASSVGGPVTGGITEAFF. The DNA for the CDR3 is TGTGCCAGCAGCGTAGGAGGGCCTGTCACAGGGGGCATCACTGAAGCTTTCTTT.

This clonotype was seen a few times. The chain uses TRBV7-9 and TRBJ2-7, with 7 bases identical to TRBD1. CDR3 size: 15 residues. Germline CDR1 is SEHNR and CDR2 is FQNEAQ (reference sequence). V lost 7 bases, J lost 6 bases, and 15 bases stayed unmatched. The CDR3 nucleotides are TGTGCCAGCACCCCTCCCCGAGACAGGGCCTCCGAGCAGTACTTC. Translated: CASTPPRDRASEQYF.

The genes are TRBV27 and TRBJ2-5; D remains unclear. This CDR3 spans 11 amino acids. Trimming stripped 3 bases from V and 13 bases from J, with 12 bases between. The V gene's germline CDR1 is MNHEY and CDR2 SMNVEV (reference sequence). CDR3 sequence reads: CASSFGPLRYF. In DNA form, the CDR3 reads TGTGCCAGCAGTTTTGGACCCCTACGGTACTTC.

This chain joins TRBV7-2 and TRBJ2-5; D is undetermined. Germline V gives CDR1 SGHTA, CDR2 FQGNSA. Trimming took off 4 bases at V and 3 bases at J, with 6 bases between the two ends. The CDR3 contains 12 residues. The CDR3 DNA is TGTGCCAGCAGCTCGTATAAAGAGACCCAGTACTTC. Translated: CASSSYKETQYF.